This TCR beta chain was sequenced in a study of T cells in localized non-small cell lung cancer. In regard to this clone: Its cognate antigen is unknown.

General observations from the study: Paired adjacent lung recovered a median around 60 of the top 100 tumor clones. Maximal T cell clonality occurred in uninvolved adjacent lung, with tumor ranking below it.

The germline gives CDR1 MNHEY, CDR2 SMNVEV (reference sequence). The CDR3 totals 12 residues. Trimming shortened V by 4 bases and J by 1 base, and 4 bases separated the two germline ends. TCRdb's copy holds only in-frame clones and misses some; the assay was immunoSEQ multiplex PCR. The data show 20,000 or so clones, around 90% seen once. The chain combines TRBV27 with TRBJ2-5; D remains unclear. The sequence was collected from a male donor at least 60 years old with stage I squamous cell lung carcinoma. Sequences were derived from peripheral blood, sampled before any cancer treatment. CDR3 bases: TGTGCCAGCAGTTCCCCCCAAGAGACCCAGTACTTC. This translates into CASSSPQETQYF.